This T cell receptor (beta chain) came from a study of OX40 agonist ivuxolimab in advanced cancers. Study-level information: Participants, about 83% male, averaged about 56 years of age, ranging from about 23 to 90.

Study observations and caveats: Clonal expansion by week 6 occurred in CD4+ and CD8+ blood T cells (at 0.1 to 3.0 mg/kg).

About this clone itself: Antigen unknown.

The table came from immunoSEQ multiplex PCR; TCRdb's copy has only in-frame clones and leaves some out. The table shows roughly 70,000 clones, with 87% occurring only once. This CDR3 comprises 15 residues. Germline CDR1 and CDR2: MNHEY and SMNVEV (reference sequence). V lost 4 bases, J lost 4 bases, and 17 bases lay in between. The origin of this receptor is an adult with an advanced solid tumor such as melanoma, head and neck, liver or kidney cancer. This sample comprised CD4+ or CD8+ T cells sorted from blood, obtained in a trial of the OX40 agonist ivuxolimab. The V gene is TRBV27, the J gene TRBJ2-7; tentative D call: TRBD2 (6 bases). DNA of the CDR3: TGTGCCAGCAGTTCCTCAGGGAGGCCCCTATACGAGCAGTACTTC. Protein sequence: CASSSSGRPLYEQYF.